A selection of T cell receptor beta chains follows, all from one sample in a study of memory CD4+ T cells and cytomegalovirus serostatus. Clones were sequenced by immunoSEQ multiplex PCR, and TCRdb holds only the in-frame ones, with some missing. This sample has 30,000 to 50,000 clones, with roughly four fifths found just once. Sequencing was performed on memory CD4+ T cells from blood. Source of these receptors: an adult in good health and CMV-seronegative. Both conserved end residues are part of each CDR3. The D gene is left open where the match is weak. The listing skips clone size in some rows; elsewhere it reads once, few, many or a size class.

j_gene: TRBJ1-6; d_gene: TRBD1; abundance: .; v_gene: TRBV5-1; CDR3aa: CASSLDGTVVGSPLHF; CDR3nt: TGCGCCAGCAGCTTGGATGGGACAGTCGTCGGTTCACCCCTCCACTTT
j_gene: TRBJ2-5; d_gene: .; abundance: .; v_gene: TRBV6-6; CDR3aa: CASSRGKGPQETQYF; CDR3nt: TGTGCCAGCAGTCGGGGTAAGGGACCCCAAGAGACCCAGTACTTC
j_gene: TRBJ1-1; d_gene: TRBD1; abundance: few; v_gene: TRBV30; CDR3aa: CAWSVGGGASARMNTEAFF; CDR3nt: TGTGCCTGGAGTGTGGGAGGGGGCGCGAGTGCCCGTATGAACACTGAAGCTTTCTTT
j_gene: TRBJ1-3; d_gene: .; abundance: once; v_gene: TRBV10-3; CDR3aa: CAISESKRKGNTIYF; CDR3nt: TGTGCCATCAGTGAGTCGAAGAGAAAGGGAAACACCATATATTTT
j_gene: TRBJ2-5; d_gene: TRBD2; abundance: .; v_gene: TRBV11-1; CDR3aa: CASSSSGGLETQYF; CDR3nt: TGTGCCAGCAGCTCCAGCGGGGGGTTAGAGACCCAGTACTTC
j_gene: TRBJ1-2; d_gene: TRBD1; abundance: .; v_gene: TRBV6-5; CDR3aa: CASSRGQTYGYTF; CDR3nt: TGTGCCAGCAGTAGGGGACAGACCTATGGCTACACCTTC
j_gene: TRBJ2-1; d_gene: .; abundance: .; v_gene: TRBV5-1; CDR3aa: CASSLGVDLMGNEQFF; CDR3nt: TGCGCCAGCAGCTTGGGAGTGGACTTAATGGGGAATGAGCAGTTCTTC
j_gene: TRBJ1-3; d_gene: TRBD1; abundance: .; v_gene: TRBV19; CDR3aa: CASSHGKQGSGNTIYF; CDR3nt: TGTGCCAGTAGTCACGGAAAACAGGGGTCTGGAAACACCATATATTTT
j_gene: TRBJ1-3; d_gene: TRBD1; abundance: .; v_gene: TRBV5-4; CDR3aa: CASSLGDRVGNTIYF; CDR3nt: TGTGCCAGCAGCTTGGGAGACAGGGTCGGAAACACCATATATTTT
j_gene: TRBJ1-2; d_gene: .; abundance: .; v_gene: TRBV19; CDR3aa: CASSIRGNYGYTF; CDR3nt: TGTGCCAGTAGTATCCGGGGTAACTATGGCTACACCTTC
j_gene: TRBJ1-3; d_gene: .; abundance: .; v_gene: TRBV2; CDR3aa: CASRLTGNTIYF; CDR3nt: TGTGCCAGCCGCCTGACAGGAAACACCATATATTTT
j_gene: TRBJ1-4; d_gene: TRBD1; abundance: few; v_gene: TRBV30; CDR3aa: CAWSYGDSGNEKLFF; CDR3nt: TGTGCCTGGAGTTACGGGGACAGCGGTAATGAAAAACTGTTTTTT
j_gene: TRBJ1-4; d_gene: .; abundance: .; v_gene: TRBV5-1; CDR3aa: CASSWDTAREKLFF; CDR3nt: TGCGCCAGCAGCTGGGACACGGCCAGGGAAAAACTGTTTTTT
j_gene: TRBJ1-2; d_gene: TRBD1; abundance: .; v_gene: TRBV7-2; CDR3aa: CASSLTGGGRDYGYTF; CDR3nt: TGTGCCAGCAGCTTAACAGGGGGAGGAAGGGACTATGGCTACACCTTC
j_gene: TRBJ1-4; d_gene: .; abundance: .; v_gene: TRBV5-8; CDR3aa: CASSHHRAEKLFF; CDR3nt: TGTGCCAGCAGCCACCACAGGGCAGAAAAACTGTTTTTT
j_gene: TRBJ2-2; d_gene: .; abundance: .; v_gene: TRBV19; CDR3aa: CASSIVGGAGELFF; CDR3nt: TGTGCCAGTAGTATAGTCGGGGGCGCCGGGGAGCTGTTTTTT
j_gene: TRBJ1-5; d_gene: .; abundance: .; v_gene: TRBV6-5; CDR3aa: CASSQRRDSNQPQHF; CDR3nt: TGTGCCAGCAGCCAGAGACGGGATAGCAATCAGCCCCAGCATTTT
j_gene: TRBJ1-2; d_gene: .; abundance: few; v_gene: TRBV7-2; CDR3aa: CASSLESVRGYTF; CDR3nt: TGTGCCAGCAGCTTAGAGTCCGTTCGTGGCTACACCTTC
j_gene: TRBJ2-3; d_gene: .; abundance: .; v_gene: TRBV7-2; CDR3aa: CASSLGPDQADTQYF; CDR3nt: TGTGCCAGCAGCTTAGGCCCCGACCAGGCAGATACGCAGTATTTT
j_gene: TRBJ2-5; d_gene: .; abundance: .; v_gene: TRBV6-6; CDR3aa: CASRQEGVETQYF; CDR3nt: TGTGCCAGCAGACAGGAAGGGGTGGAGACCCAGTACTTC
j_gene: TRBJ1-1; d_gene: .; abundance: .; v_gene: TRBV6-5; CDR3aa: CASRTGGVENTEAFF; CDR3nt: TGTGCCAGCAGGACCGGGGGGGTGGAGAACACTGAAGCTTTCTTT
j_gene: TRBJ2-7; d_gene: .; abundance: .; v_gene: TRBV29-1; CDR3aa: CSAAAQASYEQYF; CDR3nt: TGCAGCGCCGCCGCGCAGGCTTCCTACGAGCAGTACTTC
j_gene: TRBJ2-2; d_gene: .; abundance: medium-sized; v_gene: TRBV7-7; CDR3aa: CASSSDKNTGELFF; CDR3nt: TGTGCTAGCAGCTCGGACAAGAACACCGGGGAGCTGTTTTTT
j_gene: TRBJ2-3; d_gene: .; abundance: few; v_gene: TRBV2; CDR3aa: CASSASGDTQYF; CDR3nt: TGTGCCAGCAGCGCATCCGGGGATACGCAGTATTTT
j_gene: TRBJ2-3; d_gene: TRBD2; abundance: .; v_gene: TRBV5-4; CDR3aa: CASSPRLAGAADTQYF; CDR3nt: TGTGCCAGCAGCCCAAGACTAGCGGGGGCAGCGGATACGCAGTATTTT
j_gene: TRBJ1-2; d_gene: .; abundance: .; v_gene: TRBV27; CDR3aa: CASSLRRGMNGYTF; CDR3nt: TGTGCCAGCAGTTTACGGAGGGGCATGAATGGCTACACCTTC
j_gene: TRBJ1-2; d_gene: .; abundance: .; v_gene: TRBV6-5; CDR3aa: CASSSLPGGNYGYTF; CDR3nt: TGTGCCAGCAGTTCCCTCCCCGGGGGTAACTATGGCTACACCTTC
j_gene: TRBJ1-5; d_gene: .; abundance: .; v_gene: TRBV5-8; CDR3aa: CASSLGTRGRNQPQHF; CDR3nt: TGTGCCAGCAGCTTGGGGACGAGGGGCCGCAATCAGCCCCAGCATTTT
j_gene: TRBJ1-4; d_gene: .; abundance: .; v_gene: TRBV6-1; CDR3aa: CASRRDGYEKLFF; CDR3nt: TGTGCCAGCCGCCGGGACGGGTATGAAAAACTGTTTTTT
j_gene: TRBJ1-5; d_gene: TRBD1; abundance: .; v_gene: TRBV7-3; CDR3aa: CASSGQVGQPQHF; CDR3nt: TGTGCCAGCAGCGGACAGGTCGGTCAGCCCCAGCATTTT
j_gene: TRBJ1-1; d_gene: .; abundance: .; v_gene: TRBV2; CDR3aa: CASSGRGGEAFF; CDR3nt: TGTGCCAGCAGCGGGAGGGGGGGTGAAGCTTTCTTT
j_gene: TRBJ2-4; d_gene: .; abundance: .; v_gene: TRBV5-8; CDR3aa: CASSSGVGKNIQYF; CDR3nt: TGTGCCAGCAGCTCAGGGGTAGGCAAAAACATTCAGTACTTC
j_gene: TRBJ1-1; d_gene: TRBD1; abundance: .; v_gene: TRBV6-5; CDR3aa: CASSYLQGVGNTEAFF; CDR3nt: TGTGCCAGCAGTTACCTTCAGGGGGTAGGGAACACTGAAGCTTTCTTT
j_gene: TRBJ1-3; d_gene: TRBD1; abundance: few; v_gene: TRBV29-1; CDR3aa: CSVERTGISGNTIYF; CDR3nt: TGCAGCGTTGAACGGACAGGGATCTCTGGAAACACCATATATTTT
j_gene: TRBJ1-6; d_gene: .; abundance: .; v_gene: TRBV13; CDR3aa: CASSLSQANSPLHF; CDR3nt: TGTGCCAGCAGCTTATCGCAAGCGAATTCACCCCTCCACTTT
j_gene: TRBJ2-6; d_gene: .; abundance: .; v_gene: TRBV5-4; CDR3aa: CASSRPGTGANVLTF; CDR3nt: TGTGCCAGCAGCCGCCCAGGGACGGGGGCCAACGTCCTGACTTTC
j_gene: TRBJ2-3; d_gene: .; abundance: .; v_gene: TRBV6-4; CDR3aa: CASSDGGGAADTQYF; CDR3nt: TGTGCCAGCAGTGATGGAGGGGGCGCAGCAGATACGCAGTATTTT
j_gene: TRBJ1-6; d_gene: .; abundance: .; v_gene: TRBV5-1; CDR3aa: CASSLEGQDSPLHF; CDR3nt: TGCGCCAGCAGCTTGGAGGGACAAGATTCACCCCTCCACTTT